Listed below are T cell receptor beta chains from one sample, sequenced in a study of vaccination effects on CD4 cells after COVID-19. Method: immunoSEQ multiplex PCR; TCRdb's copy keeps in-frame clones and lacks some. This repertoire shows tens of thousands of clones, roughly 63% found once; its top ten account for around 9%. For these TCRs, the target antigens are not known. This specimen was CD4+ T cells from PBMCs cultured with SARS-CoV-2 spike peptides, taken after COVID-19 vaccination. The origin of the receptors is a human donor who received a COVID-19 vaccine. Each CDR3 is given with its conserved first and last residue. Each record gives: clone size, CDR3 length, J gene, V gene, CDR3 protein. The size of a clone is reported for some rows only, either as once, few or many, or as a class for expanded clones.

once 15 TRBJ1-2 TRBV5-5 CASSLGGQGNYGYTF
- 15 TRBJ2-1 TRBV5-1 CASSGGTGSYNEQFF
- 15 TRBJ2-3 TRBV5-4 CASSFGQGSTDTQYF
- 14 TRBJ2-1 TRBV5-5 CASTPGQSYNEQFF
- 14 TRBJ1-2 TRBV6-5 CASKEGALDYGYTF
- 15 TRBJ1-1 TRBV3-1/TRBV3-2 CASSQAGGPNTEAFF
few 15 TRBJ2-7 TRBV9 CASSVETSGRGEQYF
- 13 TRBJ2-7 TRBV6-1 CASSERQGYEQYF
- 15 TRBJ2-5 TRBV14 CASSTGQTYQETQYF
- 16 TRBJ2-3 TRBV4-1 CASTNGLAGVGDTQYF
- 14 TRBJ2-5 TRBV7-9 CASSLGDMGETQYF